This passage covers 6 T cell receptor beta chains from one sample sequenced in a study of CD8 T cells in Susac syndrome. With random hexamers, about 0.5 to 1 ug RNA was reverse transcribed. TCRdb reanalysed the immunoSEQ multiplex PCR reads using MiXCR and keeps one entry per CDR3 protein. The sample yields approximately 180,000 distinct CDR3 sequences, about 93% seen once. The specimen was CD4+ T cells from PBMCs. These receptors all come from a human donor with multiple sclerosis.

The gene calls are TRBV9 and TRBJ2-2; either TRBD1 or TRBD2 may fit D (6 bases each). Trimming removed 4 bases from V and 4 bases from J, with 20 bases in between. CDR1 SGDLS and CDR2 YYNGEE come from the germline V gene. The CDR3 loop spans 17 amino acids. The DNA of the CDR3 is TGTGCCAGCAGCACCACCAGGGGCGGGACTGGCACCGGGGAGCTGTTTTTT. Translation: CASSTTRGGTGTGELFF.

This chain uses TRBV9 with TRBJ2-7, with D possibly matching TRBD1 (5 bases). Germline V CDR1 and CDR2: SGDLS, YYNGEE. This CDR3 is 14 amino acids long. With 3 bases removed from V and 2 bases from J, the gap between germline ends came to 12 bases. CDR3 residues: CASSDQGRPYEQYF. The CDR3 DNA sequence: TGTGCCAGCAGCGACCAGGGCAGGCCCTACGAGCAGTACTTC.

V gene TRBV7-9 combines with J gene TRBJ1-5, with D tentatively TRBD1 (6 bases). The V gene's germline CDR1 is SEHNR and CDR2 FQNEAQ (reference sequence). Trimming removed 5 bases at V and 4 bases at J, with 9 bases between. The CDR3 runs 13 residues. This chain's CDR3 is CASSRTENQPQHF. The CDR3 DNA is TGTGCCAGCAGCCGGACAGAAAATCAGCCCCAGCATTTT.

The CDR3 nucleotides are TGTGCCAGCAGCTTAACGGGGGGCTCTAGCACAGATACGCAGTATTTT. It encodes CASSLTGGSSTDTQYF. The genes are TRBV7-8 and TRBJ2-3, with a tentative D call TRBD2 (7 bases). CDR3 length: 16 amino acids. Germline V gene data show CDR1 as SGHVS and CDR2 as FQNEAQ. V gave up 2 bases and J gave up 0 bases, with 12 bases separating them.

The chain has TRBV5-4 and TRBJ2-5, with unresolved D. This CDR3 contains 13 residues. CDR1 SGHNT and CDR2 YYREEE come from the germline V gene (reference sequence). Trimming shortened V by 6 bases and J by 4 bases, and 13 bases separated the two germline ends. As DNA, the CDR3 is TGTGCCAGCACCATGGGCCTGGGAGAGACCCAGTACTTC. Protein sequence: CASTMGLGETQYF.

The V call is TRBV20-1, the J call TRBJ2-7; D remains ambiguous. The V and J ends lost 7 bases and 2 bases respectively, with 12 bases between them. The length of the CDR3 is 12 residues. Per germline, CDR1 DFQATT and CDR2 SNEGSKA (reference sequence). The CDR3 region has the DNA TGCAGTGTCCCGACGGCAGCCTACGAGCAGTACTTC. This codes for CSVPTAAYEQYF.